This T cell receptor (beta chain) was retrieved from a study of shared clonotypes between healthy human individuals. Study results and limitations: What naive subsets generally showed was a larger estimated richness than memory subsets showed.

CD45RO-negative cells were positively selected for CCR7, leaving out terminally differentiated effector memory CD45RA+ cells. This table comes from immunoSEQ multiplex PCR, and its TCRdb copy is limited to in-frame clones, with some not included. This table holds roughly 590,000 clones, roughly 96% found once. CDR3 size: 15 residues. Trimming removed 2 bases from V and 6 bases from J, with 13 bases in between. Per the germline V gene, CDR1 is SEHNR and CDR2 is FQNEAQ (reference sequence). Regarding this clone: Its antigen is unidentified.

This receptor was identified in a woman between 25 and 40 years old in good health. The sample comprised naive CD8+ T cells sorted from blood. The chain combines TRBV7-9 with TRBJ2-2; D is unclear. CDR3 amino acids: CASSLWFRHPGELFF. Written as DNA, the CDR3 is TGTGCCAGCAGCTTATGGTTCCGTCATCCCGGGGAGCTGTTTTTT. Full variable domain (rest looked up from reference TRBV7-9 and TRBJ2-2): DTGVSQNPRHKITKRGQNVTFRCDPISEHNRLYWYRQTLGQGPEFLTYFQNEAQLEKSRLLSDRFSAERPKGSFSTLEIQRTEQGDSAMYLCASSLWFRHPGELFFGEGSRLTVL.